This T cell receptor (beta chain) was identified during a study of blood T cell repertoires in COVID-19. Study information: Acute and convalescent COVID-19 samples came from the United States, Italy and Spain.

Authors' data handling: The assay estimated nucleated cells by amplifying reference gene primers. Profiled with immunoSEQ multiplex PCR; TCRdb holds only in-frame clones, not every one. V, J and clone size are those of that table, while D and trimming were read from the DNA. In the table there are a few hundred thousand clones, 80% to 90% of which are singletons. In assigning cohorts, the study relied on participant-reported clinical history. The CDR3 is 13 residues long. Trimming took 7 bases from V and 7 from J, leaving 16 bases between them. This chain joins TRBV12-3 or TRBV12-4 and TRBJ1-2, with D possibly matching TRBD1 (6 bases). This TCR was sampled from a man in his forties or fifties who had recovered from COVID-19. The sequenced material came from PBMCs or T cells enriched from blood (not recorded which). The CDR3 protein is CASNPPGQSGYTF. Written as DNA, the CDR3 is TGTGCCAGCAATCCCCCGGGACAATCTGGCTACACCTTC.